This T cell receptor beta chain came from a study of cytomegalovirus exposure and HLA in healthy donors. Study findings and constraints: Some V segments (TRBV6-2 and TRBV6-3 among them) were excluded as indistinguishable. The likely explanation for a cluster of highly shared sequence variants was sequencing artifact. Another analysis was done later, and it associated approximately 15,000 TCR beta sequences with HLA alleles at 0.05 false discovery rate.

This CDR3 region has 17 residues. Germline CDR1 is MDHEN and CDR2 is SYDVKM. Unmatched junction bases numbered 16, after V lost 4 bases and J lost 6 bases. The sample holds a few counts of this clone. The antigen remains undetermined. The sample holds other DNA sequences that translate to the same CDR3. PCR used 60 Vbeta primers and 13 Jbeta primers. Some clones are missing from TCRdb's copy, which holds only in-frame ones; the method was immunoSEQ multiplex PCR. The sample carries 150,000 to 190,000 clones, 80% to 90% recorded once. Although they were nominally healthy when sampled, donors likely had unrecorded immune exposures.

The receptor's source is a woman aged 18 to 35 in good health and CMV-seronegative. The rearrangement joins TRBV28 to TRBJ1-2, with TRBD1 matching over 8 bases. Sequencing was performed on PBMCs. CDR3 region: CASSSPPRTGRFDGYTF. CDR3 DNA: TGTGCCAGCAGTTCTCCCCCTAGGACAGGGAGATTCGATGGCTACACCTTC.